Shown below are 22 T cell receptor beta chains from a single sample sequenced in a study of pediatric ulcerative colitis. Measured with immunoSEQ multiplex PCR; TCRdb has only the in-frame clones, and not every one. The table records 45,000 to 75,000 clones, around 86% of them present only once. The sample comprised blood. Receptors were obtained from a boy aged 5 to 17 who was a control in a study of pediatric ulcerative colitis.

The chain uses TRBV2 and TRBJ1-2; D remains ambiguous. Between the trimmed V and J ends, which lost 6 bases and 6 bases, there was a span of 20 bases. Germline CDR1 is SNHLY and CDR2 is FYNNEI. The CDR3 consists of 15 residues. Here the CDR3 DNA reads TGTGCCAGCAGGCAGAAGGGTCACCCTTCGGATGGCTACACCTTC. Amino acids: CASRQKGHPSDGYTF. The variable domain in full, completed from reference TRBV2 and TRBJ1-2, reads EPEVTQTPSHQVTQMGQEVILRCVPISNHLYFYWYRQILGQKVEFLVSFYNNEISEKSEIFDDQFSVERPDGSNFTLKIRSTKLEDSAMYFCASRQKGHPSDGYTFGSGTRLTVV.

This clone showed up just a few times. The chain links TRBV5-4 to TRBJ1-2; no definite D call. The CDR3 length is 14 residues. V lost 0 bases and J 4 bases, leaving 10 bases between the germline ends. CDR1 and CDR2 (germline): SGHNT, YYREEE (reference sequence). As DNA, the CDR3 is TGTGCCAGCAGCTTGGACGGGGAATCCTATGGCTACACCTTC. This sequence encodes CASSLDGESYGYTF.

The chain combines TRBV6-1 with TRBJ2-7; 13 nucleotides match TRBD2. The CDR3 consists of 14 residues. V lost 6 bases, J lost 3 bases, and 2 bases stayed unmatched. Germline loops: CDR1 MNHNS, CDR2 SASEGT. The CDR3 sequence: CASRGLAGDYEQYF. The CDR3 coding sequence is TGTGCCAGCAGAGGACTAGCGGGAGACTACGAGCAGTACTTC.

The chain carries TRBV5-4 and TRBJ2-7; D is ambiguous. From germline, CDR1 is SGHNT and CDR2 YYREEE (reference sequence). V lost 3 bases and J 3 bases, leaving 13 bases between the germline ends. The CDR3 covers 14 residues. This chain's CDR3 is CASSWSASFYEQYF. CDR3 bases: TGTGCCAGCAGCTGGTCGGCGTCGTTCTACGAGCAGTACTTC.

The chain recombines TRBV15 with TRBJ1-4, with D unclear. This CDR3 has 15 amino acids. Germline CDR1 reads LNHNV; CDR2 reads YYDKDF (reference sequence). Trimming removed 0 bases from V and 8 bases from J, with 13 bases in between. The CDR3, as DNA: TGTGCCACCAGCAGAGATTCGGCTTCTCGGGAAAAACTGTTTTTT. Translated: CATSRDSASREKLFF.

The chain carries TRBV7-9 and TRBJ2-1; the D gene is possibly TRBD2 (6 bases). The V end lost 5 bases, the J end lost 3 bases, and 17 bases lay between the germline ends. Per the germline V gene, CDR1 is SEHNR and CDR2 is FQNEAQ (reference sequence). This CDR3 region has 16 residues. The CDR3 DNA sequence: TGTGCCAGCAGCCCTACGCGGGGCCAGGACTACAATGAGCAGTTCTTC. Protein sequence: CASSPTRGQDYNEQFF.

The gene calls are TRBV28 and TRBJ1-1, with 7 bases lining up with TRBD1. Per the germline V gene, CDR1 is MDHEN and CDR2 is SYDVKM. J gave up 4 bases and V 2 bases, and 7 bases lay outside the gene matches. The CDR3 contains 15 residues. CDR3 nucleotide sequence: TGTGCCAGCAGTTTAGTTCAACAGGGGCTCACTGAAGCTTTCTTT. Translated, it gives CASSLVQQGLTEAFF.

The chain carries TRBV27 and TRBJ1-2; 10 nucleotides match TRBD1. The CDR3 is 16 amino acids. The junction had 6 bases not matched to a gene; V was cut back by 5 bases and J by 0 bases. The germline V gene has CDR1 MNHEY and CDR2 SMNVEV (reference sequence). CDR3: CASSPWTGGANYGYTF. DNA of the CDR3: TGTGCCAGCAGTCCATGGACAGGGGGGGCTAACTATGGCTACACCTTC.

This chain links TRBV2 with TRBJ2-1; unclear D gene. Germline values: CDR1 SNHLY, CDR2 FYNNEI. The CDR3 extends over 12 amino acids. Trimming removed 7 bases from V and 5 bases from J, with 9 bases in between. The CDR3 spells CASKRWDNEQFF. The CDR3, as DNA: TGTGCCAGCAAACGGTGGGACAATGAGCAGTTCTTC.

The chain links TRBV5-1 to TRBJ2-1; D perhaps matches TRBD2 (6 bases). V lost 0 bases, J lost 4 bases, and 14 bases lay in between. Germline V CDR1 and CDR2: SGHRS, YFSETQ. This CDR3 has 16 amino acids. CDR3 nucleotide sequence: TGCGCCAGCAGCTTGGCCGCGGCTAGCGAGTACAATGAGCAGTTCTTC. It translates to CASSLAAASEYNEQFF.

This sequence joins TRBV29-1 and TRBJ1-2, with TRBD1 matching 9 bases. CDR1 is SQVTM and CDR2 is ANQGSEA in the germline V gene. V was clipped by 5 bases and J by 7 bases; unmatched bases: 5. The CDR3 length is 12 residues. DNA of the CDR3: TGCAGCGTTAAGGGACAGGGTTCTGGCTACACCTTC. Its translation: CSVKGQGSGYTF.

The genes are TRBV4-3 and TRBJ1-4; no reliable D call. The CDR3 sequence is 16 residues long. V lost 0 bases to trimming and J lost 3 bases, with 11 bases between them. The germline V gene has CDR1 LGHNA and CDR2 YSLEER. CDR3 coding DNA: TGCGCCAGCAGCCAAGAATCGGAAGGTGCTAATGAAAAACTGTTTTTT. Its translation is CASSQESEGANEKLFF.

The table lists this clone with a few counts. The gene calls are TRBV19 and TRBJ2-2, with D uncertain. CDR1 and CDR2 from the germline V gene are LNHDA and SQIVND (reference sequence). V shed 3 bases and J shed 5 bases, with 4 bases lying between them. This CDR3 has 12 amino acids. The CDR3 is CASSIRTGELFF. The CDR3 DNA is TGTGCCAGTAGTATCCGAACCGGGGAGCTGTTTTTT.

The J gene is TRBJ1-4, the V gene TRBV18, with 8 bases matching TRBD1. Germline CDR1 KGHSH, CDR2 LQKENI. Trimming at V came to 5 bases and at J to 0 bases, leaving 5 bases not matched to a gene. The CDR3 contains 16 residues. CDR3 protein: CASSAGTGSTNEKLFF. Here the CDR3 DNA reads TGTGCCAGCTCAGCCGGGACAGGTTCAACTAATGAAAAACTGTTTTTT.

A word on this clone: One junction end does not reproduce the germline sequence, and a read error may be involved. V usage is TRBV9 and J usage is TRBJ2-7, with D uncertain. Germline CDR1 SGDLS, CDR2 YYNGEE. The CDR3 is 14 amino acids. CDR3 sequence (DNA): TGTGCCAACAGCGTCCTTCCTAGCTCCTACGAGCAGTACTTC. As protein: CANSVLPSSYEQYF. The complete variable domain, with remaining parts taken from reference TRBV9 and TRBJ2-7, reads DSGVTQTPKHLITATGQRVTLRCSPRSGDLSVYWYQQSLDQGLQFLIQYYNGEERAKGNILERFSAQQFPDLHSELNLSSLELGDSALYFCANSVLPSSYEQYFGPGTRLTVT.

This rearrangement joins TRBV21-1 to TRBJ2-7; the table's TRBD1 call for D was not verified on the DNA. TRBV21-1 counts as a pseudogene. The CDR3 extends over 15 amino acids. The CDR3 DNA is TGTGCCAGCAGCAAAGTGCCGGGACACTACTACGAGCAGTACTTC. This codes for CASSKVPGHYYEQYF.

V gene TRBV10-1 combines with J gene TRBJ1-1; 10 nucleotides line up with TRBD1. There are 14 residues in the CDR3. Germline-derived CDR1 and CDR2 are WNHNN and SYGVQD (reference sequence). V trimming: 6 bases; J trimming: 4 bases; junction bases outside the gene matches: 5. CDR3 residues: CASRSGQGPTEAFF. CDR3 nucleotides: TGCGCCAGCAGATCGGGACAGGGGCCCACTGAAGCTTTCTTT.

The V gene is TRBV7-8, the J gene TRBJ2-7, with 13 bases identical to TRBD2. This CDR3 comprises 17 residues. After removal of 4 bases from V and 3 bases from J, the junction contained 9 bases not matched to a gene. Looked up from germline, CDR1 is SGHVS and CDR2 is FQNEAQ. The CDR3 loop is CASSWGLAGNALYEQYF. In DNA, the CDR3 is TGTGCCAGCAGCTGGGGACTAGCGGGAAACGCCCTCTACGAGCAGTACTTC.

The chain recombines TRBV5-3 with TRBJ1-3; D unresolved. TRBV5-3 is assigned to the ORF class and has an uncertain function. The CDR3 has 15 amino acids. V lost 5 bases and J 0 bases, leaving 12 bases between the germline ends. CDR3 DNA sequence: TGTGCCAGAAGATCGTTTCTAATCTCTGGAAACACCATATATTTT. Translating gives CARRSFLISGNTIYF.

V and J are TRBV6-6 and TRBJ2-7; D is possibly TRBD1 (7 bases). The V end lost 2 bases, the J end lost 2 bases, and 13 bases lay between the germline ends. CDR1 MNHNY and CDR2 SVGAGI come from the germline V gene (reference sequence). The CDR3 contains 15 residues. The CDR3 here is CASSYGSGGPYEQYF. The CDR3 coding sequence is TGTGCCAGCAGTTACGGCTCAGGGGGGCCCTACGAGCAGTACTTC.

The CDR3 region has the DNA TGTGCCAGCAGCTCCAACCGGGCCTACAATGAGCAGTTCTTC. This translates into CASSSNRAYNEQFF. J is TRBJ2-1 and V is TRBV5-6; D unresolved. V was trimmed by 3 bases and J by 2 bases, leaving 9 bases between them. Germline CDR1 SGHDT, CDR2 YYEEEE. There are 14 residues in the CDR3.

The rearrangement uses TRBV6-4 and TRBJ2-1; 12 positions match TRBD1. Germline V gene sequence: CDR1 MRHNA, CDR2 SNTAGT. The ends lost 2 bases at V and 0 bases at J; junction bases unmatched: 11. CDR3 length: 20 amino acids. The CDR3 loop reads CASSDTPGQGAGFSYNEQFF. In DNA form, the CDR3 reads TGTGCCAGCAGTGACACACCGGGACAGGGGGCGGGTTTCTCCTACAATGAGCAGTTCTTC.